This TCR beta chain was captured in a study of T cells in Graves' hyperthyroidism and ophthalmopathy. Whole-study context: Upon initial diagnosis and before any treatment, peripheral blood was collected. Regarding the study as a whole: Most thyroid-expanded clonotypes above 0.001 were also found in blood.

This clonotype was picked up a small number of times. What it recognizes is unknown. RNA transcripts provided the source from which TCR beta CDR3 regions were amplified. First-round RT-PCR targeting the TCR CDR3 was performed with the HTBI primer set. From the multiplex PCR reads, TCRdb called clonotypes with MiXCR, one entry per CDR3 protein. In the table there are about 400,000 distinct CDR3 sequences, more than 12% of which are singletons. Diagnoses used clinical symptoms, serum thyroxine and TRAb, thyroid ultrasound and orbital computed tomography. This CDR3 is 16 amino acids long. Trimming pared 5 bases from V and 3 bases from J, leaving 16 bases between. CDR1 and CDR2 from the germline V gene are LNHDA and SQIVND (reference sequence).

This clonotype was obtained from a woman aged 25 to 39 with Graves' ophthalmopathy. Material for sequencing was blood. The rearrangement links TRBV19 to TRBJ1-4; the D is unclear. CDR3 sequence: CASSSTVGPANEKLFF. The DNA for the CDR3 is TGTGCCAGTAGTTCCACAGTAGGGCCAGCTAATGAAAAACTGTTTTTT. The whole variable domain, remainder taken from reference TRBV19 and TRBJ1-4, is DGGITQSPKYLFRKEGQNVTLSCEQNLNHDAMYWYRQDPGQGLRLIYYSQIVNDFQKGDIAEGYSVSREKKESFPLTVTSAQKNPTAFYLCASSSTVGPANEKLFFGSGTQLSVL.